Presented here are 11 T cell receptor beta chains from one specimen sequenced in a study of OX40 agonist ivuxolimab in advanced cancers. The assay was immunoSEQ multiplex PCR, and TCRdb's table has in-frame clones only and misses some. Of 43,000 or so clones in the sample, approximately 86% were seen once. Here the sequenced sample was CD4+ or CD8+ T cells sorted from blood, taken in a trial of the OX40 agonist ivuxolimab. The receptor set was obtained from an adult with an advanced solid tumor such as melanoma, head and neck, liver or kidney cancer.

This chain joins TRBV2 and TRBJ2-5, with D possibly matching TRBD1 (5 bases). Germline assignment: CDR1 SNHLY and CDR2 FYNNEI. CDR3 length equals 16 residues. Trimming pared 6 bases from V and 3 bases from J, leaving 20 bases between. CDR3 residues: CASSLGQGPSEETQYF. In DNA form, the CDR3 reads TGTGCCAGCAGCCTTGGACAAGGGCCTTCAGAAGAGACCCAGTACTTC.

This clone has just a few counts. The V gene is TRBV5-1, the J gene TRBJ2-5; D might be TRBD1 or TRBD2, each matching 6 bases. Germline CDR1 is SGHRS and CDR2 is YFSETQ. The CDR3 is 15 amino acids. Trimming took off 1 base at V and 3 bases at J, with 13 bases between the two ends. CDR3 nucleotide sequence: TGCGCCAGCAGCTTGTTGTGGGGGGCCGAAGAGACCCAGTACTTC. Amino acids: CASSLLWGAEETQYF.

The chain combines TRBV19 with TRBJ2-7; D gene ambiguous. The CDR3 has 13 amino acids. CDR1 is LNHDA and CDR2 is SQIVND in the germline V gene (reference sequence). Trimming removed 3 bases from V and 5 bases from J, with 11 bases in between. CDR3 loop: CASSILGINEQYF. The CDR3 bases are TGTGCCAGTAGTATTTTGGGTATCAACGAGCAGTACTTC.

This clone was seen more than once but under ten times. This chain connects TRBV30 to TRBJ1-5; D possibly corresponds to TRBD1 (5 bases). The V gene lost 2 bases and the J gene lost 6 bases, with 11 bases spanning the gap. Germline V lookup: CDR1 GTSNPN, CDR2 SVGIG (reference sequence). The CDR3 sequence is 13 residues long. The CDR3 nucleotides read TGTGCCTGGAGTTCCGGGGGGAGTCAGCCCCAGCATTTT. Amino acid sequence: CAWSSGGSQPQHF.

For the CDR3, the DNA is TGTGCCAGCAGCTTGGGGCCGACTAGCGGGACCTACGAGCAGTACTTC. Protein product: CASSLGPTSGTYEQYF. The chain combines TRBV5-4 with TRBJ2-7; 11 bases are shared with TRBD2. Germline CDR1 and CDR2: SGHNT and YYREEE (reference sequence). CDR3 length: 16 amino acids. The trim removed 0 bases at V and 2 bases at J, leaving 4 bases unmatched.

This sequence joins TRBV4-1 and TRBJ1-1; D ambiguous. Germline V gene sequence: CDR1 MGHRA, CDR2 YSYEKL. The CDR3 is 14 amino acids. V lost 1 base to trimming and J lost 4 bases, with 10 bases between them. CDR3 bases: TGCGCCAGCAGCCAAGTTTTTGGTATCACTGAAGCTTTCTTT. Protein sequence: CASSQVFGITEAFF.

The genes are TRBV27 and TRBJ2-3; unclear D gene. CDR1 and CDR2 (germline): MNHEY, SMNVEV (reference sequence). The V end was cut by 4 bases, the J end by 6 bases, with 5 bases between. The CDR3 covers 11 residues. CDR3 in amino acids: CASSSLDTQYF. The CDR3 DNA is TGTGCCAGCAGTTCCTTGGATACGCAGTATTTT.

The chain employs TRBV19 and TRBJ2-2, with 12 nucleotides matching TRBD2. CDR1 LNHDA and CDR2 SQIVND come from the germline V gene (reference sequence). The CDR3 runs to 18 residues. The J segment lost 4 bases and the V segment lost 3 bases, leaving 9 bases of the junction unmatched. The CDR3 spells CASSISEWTSGITGELFF. The DNA of the CDR3 is TGTGCCAGTAGTATCTCAGAGTGGACTAGCGGGATCACCGGGGAGCTGTTTTTT.

J is TRBJ2-5 and V is TRBV5-1; a weak D match, TRBD2 (5 bases). The CDR3 has 16 residues. V was clipped by 3 bases and J by 5 bases, with 20 bases between them. From germline, CDR1 is SGHRS and CDR2 YFSETQ. DNA for the CDR3: TGCGCCAGCAGCTATGATTCGCAGCGTTGGGAGGAGACCCAGTACTTC. Protein: CASSYDSQRWEETQYF.

This clone was observed once. The rearrangement links TRBV2 to TRBJ2-5; 10 nucleotides line up with TRBD2. V was clipped by 7 bases and J by 5 bases; unmatched bases: 7. CDR1 and CDR2 from the germline V gene are SNHLY and FYNNEI. This CDR3 region has 14 residues. CDR3 sequence reads: CASKSGGAVETQYF. The CDR3 DNA reads as TGTGCCAGCAAGAGCGGGGGGGCCGTGGAGACCCAGTACTTC.

The chain has TRBV7-6 and TRBJ2-2; TRBD2 is a possible D gene (6 bases). The CDR3 consists of 16 residues. V dropped 2 bases and J dropped 0 bases, with 10 bases sitting between them. Germline V lookup: CDR1 SGHVS, CDR2 FNYEAQ. This CDR3 is CASSLSPGANTGELFF. CDR3 bases: TGTGCCAGCAGCTTATCTCCGGGAGCGAACACCGGGGAGCTGTTTTTT.